This T cell receptor beta chain derives from a study of cytomegalovirus exposure and HLA in healthy donors. Regarding the study as a whole: It was about 150 TCR beta chains that were listed as cytomegalovirus-associated. Reports showed the classifier diagnosing cytomegalovirus status with high specificity and sensitivity. In a later analysis, first-cohort TCR clusters were found to tend to co-occur in the 130 or so validation repertoires.

This CDR3 region has 15 residues. V lost 7 bases to trimming and J lost 0 bases, with 12 bases between them. Looked up from germline, CDR1 is MDHEN and CDR2 is SYDVKM. Repertoires were generated with immunoSEQ multiplex PCR, while TCRdb's copy carries only in-frame clones and drops some. The sample records 200,000 to 250,000 clones, around nine tenths being singletons. A remark on this clone: Antigen: not known.

The sequence was obtained from a woman aged 18-30 years in good health and CMV-seronegative. Material for sequencing was PBMCs. This chain links TRBV28 with TRBJ2-2; D may be TRBD1 (5 bases). The CDR3 loop reads CASIRQSANTGELFF. DNA of the CDR3: TGTGCCAGCATCCGACAGTCTGCGAACACCGGGGAGCTGTTTTTT.